The T cell receptor beta chain described here comes from a study of cytomegalovirus exposure and HLA in healthy donors. This clone was observed once. The primer mix had 60 Vbeta and 13 Jbeta primers. Assay used: immunoSEQ multiplex PCR; TCRdb lists only in-frame clones, some missing. The table includes 150,000 to 200,000 clones, approximately 82% detected once. This TCR came from a male donor in good health and CMV-seronegative. Sequencing was performed on PBMCs.

CDR3 DNA: TGTGCCAGCACTCTCGACAGGGCCTATGGCTACACCTTC. Translating it yields CASTLDRAYGYTF. This chain connects TRBV7-8 to TRBJ1-2; 7 bases are shared with TRBD1. V dropped 7 bases and J dropped 4; count of bases not matched to a gene: 6. Germline CDR1 and CDR2: SGHVS and FQNEAQ. The CDR3 loop spans 13 amino acids.